This entry describes one TCR beta chain. Its antigen is currently unknown. Evenly divided among several immunoSEQ plates was the genomic DNA of each subset. The repertoire was sequenced with immunoSEQ multiplex PCR; TCRdb's copy has only in-frame clones and lacks some. The profile shows approximately 400,000 clones, approximately 96% of them singletons. Germline CDR1 and CDR2: SGHVS and FQNEAQ. The CDR3 contains 15 residues. Between the trimmed V and J ends, which lost 1 base and 4 bases, there was a span of 14 bases. This entry is derived from a study of shared clonotypes between healthy human individuals. Study-wide results and limits: Against clonotypes common to all four donors, non-shared ones had lower generation probabilities.

This receptor was identified in a man aged 25 to 40 in good health. The chain has TRBV7-8 and TRBJ2-7, with D perhaps matching TRBD2 (6 bases). The material sequenced was memory CD8+ T cells sorted from blood. The sample's subset: CD45RO+ cells pooled with CCR7-negative TemRA cells. The CDR3 DNA is TGTGCCAGCAGCTTAGAGACTAGGAAGGGGTACGAGCAGTACTTC. It encodes CASSLETRKGYEQYF.